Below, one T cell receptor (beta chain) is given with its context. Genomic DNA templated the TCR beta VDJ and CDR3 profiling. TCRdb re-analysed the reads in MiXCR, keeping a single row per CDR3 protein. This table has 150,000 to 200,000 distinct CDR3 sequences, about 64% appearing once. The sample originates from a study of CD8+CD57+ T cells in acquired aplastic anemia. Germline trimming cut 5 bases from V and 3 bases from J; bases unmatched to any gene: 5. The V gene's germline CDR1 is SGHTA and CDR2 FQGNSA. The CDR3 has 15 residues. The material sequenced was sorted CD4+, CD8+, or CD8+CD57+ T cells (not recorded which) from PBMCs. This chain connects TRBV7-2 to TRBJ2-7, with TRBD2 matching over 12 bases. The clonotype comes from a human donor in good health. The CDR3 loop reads CASSQGLAGHYEQYF. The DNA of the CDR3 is TGTGCCAGCAGCCAGGGACTAGCGGGTCACTACGAGCAGTACTTC.